Below, 22 T cell receptor beta chains from the same sample are listed, as sequenced in a study of T-cell reconstitution after alpha-beta-depleted transplantation in children (dated by TCRdb to 2016 to 2017). The library was prepared using PCR. Instrument used: Illumina HiSeq 2500. Molecular barcoding was employed in the preparation of TCR libraries, with unique molecular identifiers being used to normalize TCRbeta repertoire quantification. TCRdb redid the processing of the public reads, applying fastp at Q25 and MiXCR, and retained in-frame beta chains. Rows matching on CDR3 protein sequence are summarized as one entry with the most common DNA and genes. Recorded for this sample are over 70,000 distinct CDR3 sequences; 6.5% to 8.5% of them occurred a single time. Of the sample, approximately 7.2% falls within the top ten clones. The starting material was PBMCs from the stem cell graft donor, obtained from the stem cell graft. The receptors stem from a human donor who donated a stem cell graft to a child with congenital amegakaryocytic thrombocytopenia.

This clonotype was counted at least ten times. This chain joins TRBV7-2 and TRBJ2-1; D possibly uses TRBD1 or TRBD2 (6 bases each). The germline V gene has CDR1 SGHTA and CDR2 FQGNSA. V lost 5 bases and J 0 bases, leaving 14 bases between the germline ends. CDR3 length: 16 residues. CDR3 DNA: TGTGCCAGCAGCACCCAGTGGGGGGCCTCCTACAATGAGCAGTTCTTC. Residues: CASSTQWGASYNEQFF.

The chain employs TRBV3-1 and TRBJ1-2; D is undetermined. V was clipped by 1 base and J by 7 bases, with 10 bases between them. There are 13 residues in the CDR3. CDR1 LGHDT and CDR2 YNNKEL come from the germline V gene (reference sequence). The CDR3 protein is CASSQVGFSGYTF. DNA for the CDR3: TGTGCCAGCAGCCAAGTGGGGTTTTCTGGCTACACCTTC.

The chain employs TRBV3-1 and TRBJ1-6; 7 bases agree with TRBD1. The CDR3 is 15 residues long. In germline, CDR1 is LGHDT, CDR2 YNNKEL (reference sequence). Trimming took 8 bases from V and 2 from J; bases not matched to a gene: 6. CDR3 DNA sequence: TGTGCCAGCGGCCCAGGGACAGCCTATAATTCACCCCTCCACTTT. It encodes CASGPGTAYNSPLHF.

At least ten counts were recorded for this clonotype. The rearrangement links TRBV5-6 to TRBJ2-5; perhaps TRBD1 as D (6 bases). CDR1 is SGHDT, CDR2 YYEEEE, per germline. This CDR3 has 14 residues. Between the trimmed V and J ends, which lost 4 bases and 3 bases, there was a span of 13 bases. CDR3 DNA sequence: TGTGCCAGCAGCCCCGTTCACAGGGAAGAGACCCAGTACTTC. Translation: CASSPVHREETQYF.

In its sample, this clonotype was seen many times. The genes are TRBV30 and TRBJ1-4; tentatively, D is TRBD1 (5 bases). The germline V gene has CDR1 GTSNPN and CDR2 SVGIG (reference sequence). V shed 3 bases and J shed 8 bases, with 22 bases lying between them. The CDR3 totals 16 residues. CDR3 DNA sequence: TGTGCCTGGAGATCCGACCCGGACACGCCAAAGGAAAAACTGTTTTTT. This codes for CAWRSDPDTPKEKLFF. The full variable domain, completed using reference TRBV30 and TRBJ1-4, is SQTIHQWPATLVQPVGSPLSLECTVEGTSNPNLYWYRQAAGRGLQLLFYSVGIGQISSEVPQNLSASRPQDRQFILSSKKLLLSDSGFYLCAWRSDPDTPKEKLFFGSGTQLSVL.

This clonotype showed up many times. The V call is TRBV5-1, the J call TRBJ2-1; no firm D call. The V gene lost 7 bases and the J gene lost 1 base, with 12 bases spanning the gap. Germline assignment: CDR1 SGHRS and CDR2 YFSETQ. The CDR3 spans 14 residues. The CDR3 loop is CASQPYRSYNEQFF. The CDR3 coding sequence is TGCGCCAGCCAGCCGTATCGTTCCTACAATGAGCAGTTCTTC.

This clonotype came up many times. This chain connects TRBV12-3 or TRBV12-4 to TRBJ2-1; D is possibly TRBD2 (6 bases). This CDR3 comprises 14 residues. Deletions cut 6 bases from V and 9 bases from J, with 18 bases between. The CDR3 sequence is CASSRHPHGGEQFF. The CDR3, as DNA: TGTGCCAGCAGCCGTCACCCCCACGGGGGTGAGCAGTTCTTC.

This clonotype was seen ten or more times. The J gene is TRBJ2-1, the V gene TRBV12-3 or TRBV12-4; TRBD1 matches at 9 bases. V trimming: 5 bases; J trimming: 7 bases; junction bases outside the gene matches: 9. This CDR3 is 15 amino acids long. This CDR3 reads CASSDGQGLGNEQFF. The CDR3 DNA is TGTGCCAGCAGTGACGGACAGGGGCTAGGGAATGAGCAGTTCTTC.

The sample holds many counts of this clonotype. The chain links TRBV11-2 to TRBJ2-7, with D possibly being TRBD1 or TRBD2 (5 bases each). V was clipped by 5 bases and J by 0 bases, with 23 bases between them. The germline CDR1 and CDR2 sequences are SGHAT and FQNNGV. The CDR3 consists of 18 residues. The DNA of the CDR3 is TGTGCCAGCAGCATGGGACCGCGGATGGATCAAAGCTCCTACGAGCAGTACTTC. This codes for CASSMGPRMDQSSYEQYF.

The genes are TRBV5-5 and TRBJ2-2, with 11 bases identical to TRBD2. Germline V gene lookup returns CDR1 SGHKS and CDR2 YYEKEE (reference sequence). V trimming: 3 bases; J trimming: 1 base; junction bases outside the gene matches: 5. This CDR3 contains 17 residues. Here the CDR3 reads CASSSGLAEMNTGELFF. The CDR3 DNA is TGTGCCAGCAGCTCGGGACTAGCGGAGATGAACACCGGGGAGCTGTTTTTT.

This clonotype was picked up many times. The V gene is TRBV20-1, the J gene TRBJ1-5; 7 bases map to TRBD1. The CDR3 covers 14 residues. J gave up 3 bases and V 5 bases, and 7 bases lay outside the gene matches. CDR1 DFQATT and CDR2 SNEGSKA come from the germline V gene (reference sequence). The CDR3 is CSAATGSSNQPQHF. For the CDR3, the DNA is TGCAGTGCTGCGACAGGGAGTTCCAATCAGCCCCAGCATTTT.

V and J are TRBV28 and TRBJ2-1, with D perhaps assigned TRBD1 or TRBD2 (5 bases each). Germline assignment: CDR1 MDHEN and CDR2 SYDVKM. The CDR3 is made up of 15 amino acids. Trimming removed 8 bases at V and 3 bases at J, with 17 bases between. CDR3 sequence reads: CASGPGHLCYNEQFF. DNA of the CDR3: TGTGCCAGCGGCCCGGGGCACCTCTGCTACAATGAGCAGTTCTTC.

In this sample, this clonotype turned up many times. The rearrangement uses TRBV20-1 and TRBJ1-6; TRBD1 might be the D (6 bases). CDR1 DFQATT and CDR2 SNEGSKA come from the germline V gene (reference sequence). CDR3 length: 17 amino acids. Trimming took 1 base from V and 0 from J, leaving 13 bases between them. CDR3 amino acids: CSARGLDRSSYNSPLHF. In nucleotides, the CDR3 is TGCAGTGCTAGAGGCCTCGACAGGAGCTCCTATAATTCACCCCTCCACTTT.

This clonotype occurred many times. The chain employs TRBV7-2 and TRBJ2-3; 8 positions agree with TRBD2. Trimming removed 1 base from V and 5 bases from J; junction bases left unmatched: 8. The germline CDR1 and CDR2 sequences are SGHTA and FQGNSA. The CDR3 is 16 residues long. The CDR3 sequence is CASSLVGGGTKDTQYF. The CDR3 DNA reads as TGTGCCAGCAGCTTAGTCGGCGGGGGGACTAAAGATACGCAGTATTTT.

This clonotype showed up many times. The rearrangement uses TRBV6-2 or TRBV6-3 and TRBJ1-2, with D uncertain. Trimming took off 5 bases at V and 3 bases at J, with 7 bases between the two ends. The CDR3 runs to 12 residues. CDR1 MNHEY and CDR2 SVGEGT come from the germline V gene. DNA of the CDR3: TGTGCCAGCAGTCCTTCTTACTATGGCTACACCTTC. The encoded protein is CASSPSYYGYTF.

This clonotype was recorded many times. The CDR3 nucleotides are TGTGCCAGCAGTCGCCGGACTAGCGATGACGAGCAGTACTTC. Translated, it gives CASSRRTSDDEQYF. The V and J genes are TRBV6-1 and TRBJ2-7; 9 bases line up with TRBD2. V shed 5 bases, J shed 5 bases, and the junction held 7 bases outside the gene matches. The CDR3 has 14 amino acids. Germline V CDR1 and CDR2: MNHNS, SASEGT.

This clonotype was detected many times. This sequence joins TRBV5-1 and TRBJ1-1; 7 nucleotides match TRBD1. Looked up from germline, CDR1 is SGHRS and CDR2 is YFSETQ. V shed 4 bases and J 0 bases; nucleotides not matched to a gene: 12. The CDR3 runs to 17 residues. In DNA, the CDR3 is TGCGCCAGCAGCAACTACAGGGGAGGGGTCATGAACACTGAAGCTTTCTTT. Its translation: CASSNYRGGVMNTEAFF.

This clonotype was found many times. The J gene is TRBJ2-7, the V gene TRBV4-1; D is ambiguous. V was cut by 0 bases and J by 2 bases, with 8 bases left in between. The CDR3 totals 14 residues. CDR1 and CDR2 (germline): MGHRA, YSYEKL. The CDR3 reads CASSQDPGPYEQYF. The CDR3 nucleotides read TGCGCCAGCAGCCAAGATCCGGGTCCCTACGAGCAGTACTTC.

The table lists this clonotype with a few counts. This rearrangement joins TRBV7-8 to TRBJ2-7; TRBD1 matches at 7 bases. In germline, CDR1 is SGHVS, CDR2 FQNEAQ. The CDR3 sequence is 15 residues long. The trim removed 4 bases at V and 0 bases at J, leaving 6 bases unmatched. CDR3 in DNA: TGTGCCAGCAGCTCCGAGGGGGCTTTCTCCTACGAGCAGTACTTC. This gives the protein CASSSEGAFSYEQYF. The full variable domain, in which reference TRBV7-8 and TRBJ2-7 provide the parts outside the CDR3, is GAGVSQSPRYKVAKRGQDVALRCDPISGHVSLFWYQQALGQGPEFLTYFQNEAQLDKSGLPSDRFFAERPEGSVSTLKIQRTQQEDSAVYLCASSSEGAFSYEQYFGPGTRLTVT.

This clonotype has a count of ten or more. The chain combines TRBV25-1 with TRBJ2-7; 10 bases line up with TRBD2. Germline V gives CDR1 MGHDK, CDR2 SYGVNS. Trimming took 1 base from V and 7 from J; bases not matched to a gene: 4. This CDR3 region has 14 residues. For the CDR3, the DNA is TGTGCCAGCAGTGAATCAAATAGCGGGAGGGAGCAGTACTTC. Protein: CASSESNSGREQYF.

There are many counts of this clonotype. The J gene is TRBJ1-5, the V gene TRBV20-1; no clear D. The V gene lost 0 bases and the J gene lost 0 bases, with 15 bases spanning the gap. The CDR3 runs 17 residues. CDR1 is DFQATT and CDR2 is SNEGSKA in the germline V gene (reference sequence). CDR3 protein: CSARDGWGAYSNQPQHF. As DNA, the CDR3 is TGCAGTGCTAGAGATGGTTGGGGAGCCTATAGCAATCAGCCCCAGCATTTT.

This clonotype was recorded at least ten times. This chain links TRBV25-1 with TRBJ2-7, with 8 bases identical to TRBD1. V was clipped by 1 base and J by 2 bases; unmatched bases: 4. Germline assignment: CDR1 MGHDK and CDR2 SYGVNS. This CDR3 comprises 15 residues. The CDR3 DNA reads TGTGCCAGCAGTGAATGGAACAGGGGGACCTACGAGCAGTACTTC. Residues: CASSEWNRGTYEQYF.